The next 3 T cell receptor beta chains were all read from a single sample in a study of CD8 T cells in cerebrospinal fluid in Alzheimer's disease. One entry per CDR3 protein, without DNA, is what TCRdb gives after re-calling the 10x single-cell sequencing reads. The sample table sets out 1,000 to 1,500 distinct CDR3 sequences. Sequenced: cerebrospinal fluid. These TCRs come from a human donor with Parkinson's disease.

Judged by frequency, this clonotype is medium-sized (0.01 to 0.1%). This chain uses TRBV5-1 with TRBJ1-2; no DNA is available, so the TRBD1 call from TCRdb remains unchecked. Germline loops: CDR1 SGHRS, CDR2 YFSETQ. This CDR3 has 14 residues. CDR3 sequence reads: CASSFAQGSYGYTF.

Considering frequency, this clonotype is medium-sized (0.01 to 0.1%). J is TRBJ1-1 and V is TRBV29-1. This CDR3 is 12 amino acids long. Germline V CDR1 and CDR2: SQVTM, ANQGSEA. The CDR3 here is CSVAQRNTEAFF.

V usage is TRBV28 and J usage is TRBJ1-5; TCRdb designates TRBD1, a call that cannot be tested without DNA. This CDR3 region has 12 residues. Germline lookup yields CDR1 MDHEN and CDR2 SYDVKM. CDR3 sequence reads: CASIGGNQPQHF.